The rows below give T cell receptor beta chains drawn from one sample of a study of shared clonotypes between healthy human individuals. Profiling relied on immunoSEQ multiplex PCR, and the TCRdb table lists in-frame clones only, not all of them. The profile shows a few million clones, approximately 92% of them singletons. What was sequenced was naive CD8+ T cells from PBMCs. The receptors come from a man aged 18 to 30 in good health. Some clones in this sample may be carry-over from other donors' samples. Each CDR3 is given with its conserved first and last residue. The order of the fields is CDR3 protein, V gene, J gene.

CDR3 protein: CASSLYNLEQYF; V gene: TRBV11-2; J gene: TRBJ2-7
CDR3 protein: CASSWKRSTDTQYF; V gene: TRBV28; J gene: TRBJ2-3
CDR3 protein: CASSPREASGSSYNEQFF; V gene: TRBV13; J gene: TRBJ2-1
CDR3 protein: CASSTIHNEQFF; V gene: TRBV27; J gene: TRBJ2-1
CDR3 protein: CASSYRARSSTGELFF; V gene: TRBV4-1; J gene: TRBJ2-2
CDR3 protein: CASSQDSGTGRVEQYF; V gene: TRBV4-2; J gene: TRBJ2-7
CDR3 protein: CASSITPRGTVPEAFF; V gene: TRBV11-1; J gene: TRBJ1-1
CDR3 protein: CASVLGQGAFYEQYF; V gene: TRBV7-9; J gene: TRBJ2-7
CDR3 protein: CASSTRGDGANVLTF; V gene: TRBV28; J gene: TRBJ2-6
CDR3 protein: CASVLAGPEGEQYF; V gene: TRBV28; J gene: TRBJ2-7
CDR3 protein: CASSSQTGVPQETQYF; V gene: TRBV27; J gene: TRBJ2-5
CDR3 protein: CASSEGPYGEQFF; V gene: TRBV2; J gene: TRBJ2-1
CDR3 protein: CASSRVYEKLFF; V gene: TRBV28; J gene: TRBJ1-4
CDR3 protein: CASSPADPDHWETQYF; V gene: TRBV18; J gene: TRBJ2-5
CDR3 protein: CASRWNLRSYEQYF; V gene: TRBV27; J gene: TRBJ2-7
CDR3 protein: CASSARQGLVADTQYF; V gene: TRBV6-1; J gene: TRBJ2-3
CDR3 protein: CASSYSTGSEQYF; V gene: TRBV6-5; J gene: .
CDR3 protein: CASSTIGEAFF; V gene: TRBV19; J gene: TRBJ1-1
CDR3 protein: CASKRGAATNEKLFF; V gene: TRBV6-6; J gene: TRBJ1-4
CDR3 protein: CASSATSGSSNEQFF; V gene: TRBV9; J gene: TRBJ2-1
CDR3 protein: CASSLVAEAFF; V gene: TRBV5-6; J gene: TRBJ1-1
CDR3 protein: CASNRLARSYEQYF; V gene: TRBV25-1; J gene: TRBJ2-7
CDR3 protein: CASSGSLGSSSYEQYF; V gene: TRBV7-9; J gene: TRBJ2-7
CDR3 protein: CASSTLPGSGTDTQYF; V gene: TRBV9; J gene: TRBJ2-3